A selection of T cell receptor beta chains follows, all from one sample in a study of T cells in Graves' hyperthyroidism and ophthalmopathy. TCRdb re-called the multiplex PCR reads with MiXCR, one entry per CDR3 protein. Here the sample spans about 270,000 distinct CDR3 sequences, 20% to 25% being singletons. Sequences were obtained from blood. These receptors were obtained from a man aged 25-45 years with Graves' ophthalmopathy. The CDR3 runs from the conserved cysteine through the conserved F or W. Each record gives: clone size, D gene, J gene, V gene, CDR3 protein, CDR3 DNA. The D gene is left open where the match is weak. A clone size is listed for some rows: how often the clone was seen (once, few, many), or a class if it is expanded.

once | - | TRBJ2-4 | TRBV13 | CASSLGRLSGWIKNIQYF | TGTGCCAGCAGCTTAGGAAGGCTTTCGGGATGGATCAAAAACATTCAGTACTTC
many | TRBD2 | TRBJ2-1 | TRBV5-1 | CASSLLVAGGSEQFF | TGCGCCAGCAGCTTGTTGGTAGCGGGAGGGAGTGAGCAGTTCTTC
- | - | TRBJ1-1 | TRBV20-1 | CSASRQLNTEAFF | TGCAGTGCTAGCCGGCAGCTGAACACTGAAGCTTTCTTT
many | - | TRBJ1-2 | TRBV28 | CASREFKGNYGYTF | TGTGCCAGCAGGGAATTCAAGGGCAACTATGGCTACACCTTC
many | TRBD1 | TRBJ2-7 | TRBV7-9 | CASSSRTGSYEQYF | TGTGCCAGCAGCTCGAGGACAGGCTCCTACGAGCAGTACTTC
few | - | TRBJ2-7 | TRBV4-1 | CASSPGRAGSFYEQYF | TGCGCCAGCAGCCCCGGCCGGGCGGGCTCTTTCTACGAGCAGTACTTC
- | - | TRBJ2-1 | TRBV30 | CAWSVQDEQFF | TGTGCCTGGAGTGTACAGGATGAGCAGTTCTTC
- | TRBD2 | TRBJ2-1 | TRBV11-2 | CASSPGLAEYNEQFF | TGTGCCAGCAGCCCAGGACTAGCGGAATACAATGAGCAGTTCTTC
few | - | TRBJ1-4 | TRBV12-3/TRBV12-4 | CASSLLRNEKLFF | TGTGCCAGCAGCTTACTCAGGAATGAAAAACTGTTTTTT
few | - | TRBJ2-5 | TRBV7-9 | CASSLWRRPNQETQYF | TGTGCCAGCAGCTTATGGCGCAGACCTAACCAAGAGACCCAGTACTTC
few | TRBD2 | TRBJ2-1 | TRBV28 | CASSFRAGGPYNEQFF | TGTGCCAGCAGTTTTAGGGCGGGAGGGCCTTACAATGAGCAGTTCTTC
- | TRBD2 | TRBJ2-1 | TRBV11-1 | CASRSTSGQQFF | TGTGCCAGCAGGTCGACTAGCGGACAGCAGTTCTTC
- | - | TRBJ2-3 | TRBV11-2 | CASSPDYSTDTQYF | TGTGCCAGCAGCCCCGACTATAGCACAGATACGCAGTATTTT
- | - | TRBJ2-7 | TRBV10-2 | CASSEDRRIVYEQYF | TGCGCCAGCAGTGAGGACCGGAGGATAGTCTACGAGCAGTACTTC
many | TRBD1 | TRBJ2-3 | TRBV12-5 | CASTGTGGPTDTQYF | TGTGCTAGCACGGGGACAGGGGGACCCACAGATACGCAGTATTTT
- | - | TRBJ1-1 | TRBV6-1 | CATKETPDTEAFF | TGTGCCACCAAAGAGACACCTGACACTGAAGCTTTCTTT
many | TRBD1 | TRBJ1-1 | TRBV2 | CASIMGQALNTEAFF | TGTGCCAGCATCATGGGACAGGCCTTGAACACTGAAGCTTTCTTT
- | - | TRBJ2-2 | TRBV28 | CASSFSSSANTGELFF | TGTGCCAGCAGTTTCAGTTCCAGCGCGAACACCGGGGAGCTGTTTTTT
- | - | TRBJ1-1 | TRBV27 | CASSFLVNTEAFF | TGTGCCAGCAGTTTTTTAGTGAACACTGAAGCTTTCTTT
few | TRBD1 | TRBJ2-3 | TRBV19 | CASSTRTGGNTQYF | TGTGCCAGTAGTACCCGGACAGGAGGAAATACGCAGTATTTT
few | TRBD2 | TRBJ2-1 | TRBV27 | CASSRYTRTSGSHNEQFF | TGTGCCAGCAGTAGATACACGAGGACTAGCGGGAGTCACAATGAGCAGTTCTTC
many | TRBD2 | TRBJ2-7 | TRBV11-1 | CASSSTSGPSREQYF | TGTGCCAGCAGCTCCACTAGCGGCCCTTCTCGAGAGCAGTACTTC
- | - | TRBJ1-1 | TRBV6-1 | CASSEADGPGTEAFF | TGTGCCAGCAGTGAAGCCGACGGTCCTGGGACTGAAGCTTTCTTT
once | - | TRBJ1-5 | TRBV24-1 | CATSEPGAGNQPQHF | TGTGCCACCAGTGAACCAGGGGCGGGCAATCAGCCCCAGCATTTT
many | - | TRBJ1-5 | TRBV7-9 | CASSLAAANQPQHF | TGTGCCAGCAGCTTAGCGGCAGCCAATCAGCCCCAGCATTTT
few | - | TRBJ1-6 | TRBV27 | CASSLSTGSYNSPLHF | TGTGCCAGCAGTTTATCGACGGGCTCCTATAATTCACCCCTCCACTTT
many | - | TRBJ1-1 | TRBV6-1 | CASSDRVTNTEAFF | TGTGCCAGCAGTGATCGGGTCACGAACACTGAAGCTTTCTTT
- | - | TRBJ1-6 | TRBV10-2 | CASTPTRGGDSPLHF | TGCGCCAGCACCCCGACCAGGGGTGGAGATTCACCCCTCCACTTT
- | - | TRBJ1-2 | TRBV11-2 | CASSQEGRGVRGYTF | TGTGCCAGCAGCCAAGAGGGTCGGGGTGTGAGAGGCTACACCTTC
many | - | TRBJ1-1 | TRBV11-2 | CASSLKGMNTEAFF | TGTGCCAGCAGCTTAAAAGGGATGAACACTGAAGCTTTCTTT
few | TRBD1 | TRBJ2-1 | TRBV5-1 | CASRTTRDSAYNEQFF | TGCGCCAGCAGGACGACCCGGGACAGTGCCTACAATGAGCAGTTCTTC
- | - | TRBJ2-1 | TRBV18 | CASSSQGFMHNEQFF | TGTGCCAGCTCATCCCAGGGTTTTATGCACAATGAGCAGTTCTTC
- | TRBD2 | TRBJ2-7 | TRBV10-3 | CATGLAGAYEQYF | TGTGCCACTGGACTAGCGGGAGCCTACGAGCAGTACTTC
few | - | TRBJ2-7 | TRBV20-1 | CSASKGIAYEQYF | TGCAGTGCTAGCAAGGGCATCGCCTACGAGCAGTACTTC
- | - | TRBJ2-7 | TRBV2 | CASSEARGWEQYF | TGTGCCAGCAGTGAAGCGCGGGGTTGGGAGCAGTACTTC
many | - | TRBJ2-5 | TRBV11-3 | CASSSAGTLKSETQYF | TGTGCCAGCAGCTCGGCCGGGACCCTGAAATCGGAGACCCAGTACTTC
many | - | TRBJ2-3 | TRBV28 | CASSFGSGTSTDTQYF | TGTGCCAGCAGTTTCGGTAGCGGAACTAGCACAGATACGCAGTATTTT
- | - | TRBJ2-5 | TRBV5-6 | CASSFLTGTQETQYF | TGTGCCAGCAGCTTCCTAACCGGGACACAAGAGACCCAGTACTTC
- | TRBD1 | TRBJ1-2 | TRBV27 | CASRRQGASYGYTF | TGTGCCAGCCGACGACAGGGGGCGAGTTATGGCTACACCTTC
- | - | TRBJ2-5 | TRBV20-1 | CSADDGGGNLQETQYF | TGCAGTGCCGACGACGGTGGAGGGAACCTACAAGAGACCCAGTACTTC
many | - | TRBJ2-7 | TRBV27 | CASSYARSSYEQYF | TGTGCCAGCAGTTATGCACGGAGCTCCTACGAGCAGTACTTC
- | TRBD2 | TRBJ2-5 | TRBV7-3 | CASSSGLAGNQETQYF | TGTGCCAGCAGCTCCGGACTAGCGGGAAACCAAGAGACCCAGTACTTC
- | - | TRBJ2-7 | TRBV20-1 | CSASLEDRHEQYF | TGCAGTGCTAGCTTGGAGGACCGTCACGAGCAGTACTTC
- | - | TRBJ2-1 | TRBV20-1 | CSARTQGRAGAVNEQFF | TGCAGTGCTAGAACCCAGGGGCGGGCGGGAGCGGTCAATGAGCAGTTCTTC
- | TRBD1 | TRBJ1-4 | TRBV7-8 | CASSPGQGFATNEKLFF | TGTGCCAGCAGCCCCGGACAGGGCTTTGCAACTAATGAAAAACTGTTTTTT
- | - | TRBJ2-1 | TRBV6-1 | CASSSDWTAAYNEQFF | TGTGCCAGCAGTTCTGACTGGACTGCCGCCTACAATGAGCAGTTCTTC
many | TRBD2 | TRBJ2-6 | TRBV6-6 | CASSYGTSGSGANVLTF | TGTGCCAGCAGTTACGGGACTAGCGGCTCTGGGGCCAACGTCCTGACTTTC
many | - | TRBJ2-1 | TRBV11-2 | CASSLSSGTLFHNEQFF | TGTGCCAGCAGCTTATCCTCCGGGACCTTATTTCACAATGAGCAGTTCTTC
- | TRBD2 | TRBJ2-3 | TRBV7-9 | CASSLGAGGGDTQYF | TGTGCCAGCAGCTTAGGAGCGGGAGGCGGAGATACGCAGTATTTT
- | - | TRBJ1-2 | TRBV5-1 | CASSGAWGYTF | TGTGCCAGCAGCGGTGCGTGGGGCTACACCTTC
many | TRBD2 | TRBJ2-3 | TRBV5-6 | CASSPGLAGLSDTQYF | TGTGCCAGCAGCCCAGGACTAGCGGGACTCTCAGATACGCAGTATTTT
- | - | TRBJ2-7 | TRBV6-1 | CASSDGKPYEQYF | TGTGCCAGCTCGGACGGGAAACCCTACGAGCAGTACTTC
- | TRBD2 | TRBJ2-1 | TRBV9 | CASSVTAGGIYNEQFF | TGTGCCAGCAGCGTCACAGCGGGAGGGATCTACAATGAGCAGTTCTTC
many | TRBD2 | TRBJ2-1 | TRBV11-2 | CASSLVTSGIHEQFF | TGTGCCAGCAGCTTAGTGACTAGCGGGATTCATGAGCAGTTCTTC
- | - | TRBJ2-5 | TRBV12-3/TRBV12-4 | CASSLLAGAGETQYF | TGTGCCAGCAGCCTTCTGGCGGGCGCCGGGGAGACCCAGTACTTC
many | TRBD1 | TRBJ1-2 | TRBV11-2 | CASSVRYRGQGYGYTF | TGTGCCAGCAGCGTACGATACAGGGGGCAGGGCTATGGCTACACCTTC